This passage covers 30 T cell receptor beta chains from one sample sequenced in a study of control samples from healthy donors and cancer patients. Profiling relied on immunoSEQ multiplex PCR, and the TCRdb table lists in-frame clones only, not all of them. Here the sample spans approximately 82,000 clones, more than 85% being singletons. Input material: PBMCs. The receptor source for this set is a woman between 40 and 50 years old with lung cancer.

This chain joins TRBV9 and TRBJ1-5; a possible D gene is TRBD1 (5 bases). The germline V gene encodes CDR1 SGDLS and CDR2 YYNGEE. The CDR3 covers 14 residues. V was cut by 7 bases and J by 4 bases, with 15 bases left in between. The CDR3 loop reads CASGVGHQNQPQHF. DNA for the CDR3: TGTGCCAGCGGTGTGGGGCACCAAAATCAGCCCCAGCATTTT.

The chain employs TRBV5-6 and TRBJ2-1, with D hard to call. The CDR3 loop spans 14 amino acids. V lost 0 bases to trimming and J lost 2 bases, with 6 bases between them. Germline loops: CDR1 SGHDT, CDR2 YYEEEE. In nucleotides, the CDR3 is TGTGCCAGCAGCTTGGGCCAGGCCTACAATGAGCAGTTCTTC. This codes for CASSLGQAYNEQFF.

This chain links TRBV9 with TRBJ1-2; 9 positions agree with TRBD1. Germline trimming cut 2 bases from V and 4 bases from J; bases unmatched to any gene: 6. Germline V gives CDR1 SGDLS, CDR2 YYNGEE. This CDR3 comprises 15 residues. The CDR3 region is CASSVGTGLAYGYTF. CDR3 in DNA: TGTGCCAGCAGCGTCGGGACAGGGTTGGCCTATGGCTACACCTTC.

The rearrangement links TRBV5-5 to TRBJ1-1; D uncertain. Germline V gene lookup returns CDR1 SGHKS and CDR2 YYEKEE (reference sequence). The CDR3 length is 13 residues. V lost 0 bases, J lost 3 bases, and 6 bases lay in between. The CDR3 DNA sequence: TGTGCCAGCAGCTTGGCCCAGGACACTGAAGCTTTCTTT. This encodes CASSLAQDTEAFF.

In this sample, this clone turned up once. V usage is TRBV20-1 and J usage is TRBJ1-1; no clear D gene. V lost 3 bases to trimming and J lost 10 bases, with 3 bases between them. The CDR3 is made up of 8 amino acids. Per germline, CDR1 DFQATT and CDR2 SNEGSKA (reference sequence). The CDR3 DNA reads TGCAGTGCTAGTCCAGCTTTCTTT. Translating gives CSASPAFF.

The rearrangement links TRBV24-1 to TRBJ2-1; maybe TRBD2 (6 bases). V was cut by 7 bases and J by 0 bases, with 18 bases left in between. The CDR3 runs 17 residues. Looked up from germline, CDR1 is KGHDR and CDR2 is SFDVKD. This CDR3 reads CATRGDSRRSSYNEQFF. Here the CDR3 DNA reads TGTGCCACCAGGGGGGACTCGAGAAGGAGCTCCTACAATGAGCAGTTCTTC.

The rearrangement joins TRBV5-1 to TRBJ2-7; D possibly corresponds to TRBD2 (5 bases). Per the germline V gene, CDR1 is SGHRS and CDR2 is YFSETQ. V was cut by 0 bases and J by 7 bases, with 11 bases left in between. This CDR3 comprises 13 residues. CDR3 coding DNA: TGCGCCAGCAGCTTGGCGGACTCAGTAGAGCAGTACTTC. Its protein product is CASSLADSVEQYF.

The chain carries TRBV4-1 and TRBJ1-2; D not resolved. There are 15 residues in the CDR3. V was clipped by 4 bases and J by 1 base, with 13 bases between them. Per the germline V gene, CDR1 is MGHRA and CDR2 is YSYEKL. CDR3 in DNA: TGCGCCAGCAGCCCCAGGTTACACCTTAACTATGGCTACACCTTC. It encodes CASSPRLHLNYGYTF.

This sequence joins TRBV3-1 (or the pseudogene TRBV3-2) and TRBJ1-4; D call uncertain. Trimming cost V 3 bases and J 4 bases, with 3 bases left between them. The germline V gene has CDR1 LGHDT and CDR2 YNNKEL (reference sequence). The CDR3 is made up of 12 amino acids. The CDR3 DNA is TGTGCCAGCAGCCAGGGTAATGAAAAACTGTTTTTT. Residues: CASSQGNEKLFF.

The chain joins TRBV25-1 to TRBJ1-2; TRBD1 aligns across 10 bases. With 3 bases clipped from V and 7 bases from J, the junction kept 8 bases outside the gene matches. Germline lookup yields CDR1 MGHDK and CDR2 SYGVNS. There are 15 residues in the CDR3. The CDR3 loop reads CASSEATGGIGGYTF. The CDR3, as DNA: TGTGCCAGCAGTGAGGCGACAGGGGGCATAGGTGGCTACACCTTC.

The genes are TRBV2 and TRBJ1-4, with D possibly matching TRBD1 (6 bases). The germline CDR1 and CDR2 sequences are SNHLY and FYNNEI. This CDR3 spans 16 amino acids. The V gene lost 3 bases and the J gene lost 6 bases, with 17 bases spanning the gap. The CDR3 reads CASSELDSPRDEKLFF. The DNA for the CDR3 is TGTGCCAGCAGTGAGCTGGACAGCCCGAGGGATGAAAAACTGTTTTTT.

This chain uses TRBV28 with TRBJ2-7; D gene uncertain. Trimming removed 7 bases at V and 0 bases at J, with 16 bases between. The germline V gene has CDR1 MDHEN and CDR2 SYDVKM. The CDR3 consists of 15 residues. The CDR3 nucleotides are TGTGCCAGCAAGTCTGGTAGGGAAAACTCCTACGAGCAGTACTTC. Amino acids: CASKSGRENSYEQYF.

The chain links TRBV3-1 (or the pseudogene TRBV3-2) to TRBJ2-3; a weak D match, TRBD2 (5 bases). Trimming removed 3 bases from V and 2 bases from J, with 12 bases in between. The germline V gene encodes CDR1 LGHDT and CDR2 YNNKEL (reference sequence). The CDR3 has 15 residues. The CDR3 loop is CASSHSGRVTDTQYF. CDR3 DNA sequence: TGTGCCAGCAGCCACTCCGGGCGGGTCACAGATACGCAGTATTTT.

Here the CDR3 reads CASSLGPYSNQPQHF. DNA of the CDR3: TGTGCCAGCAGCTTAGGACCTTATAGCAATCAGCCCCAGCATTTT. The rearrangement uses TRBV7-2 and TRBJ1-5; D call uncertain. The V end was cut by 1 base, the J end by 0 bases, with 7 bases between. The CDR3 extends over 15 amino acids. Germline V gene data show CDR1 as SGHTA and CDR2 as FQGNSA.

A single count supports this clone. J is TRBJ2-1 and V is TRBV24-1; a possible D gene is TRBD2 (5 bases). Germline assignment: CDR1 KGHDR and CDR2 SFDVKD. The CDR3 has 14 residues. The V and J ends lost 2 bases and 10 bases respectively, with 14 bases between them. CDR3 nucleotide sequence: TGTGCCACCAGTGATTCAACAGAGGGCTGGGAGCAGTTCTTC. It encodes CATSDSTEGWEQFF.

V usage is TRBV1 and J usage is TRBJ1-2; the table's TRBD1 call for D was not verified on the DNA. TRBV1 is annotated as a pseudogene. This CDR3 is 18 amino acids long. CDR3 residues: CTSSQTSVRDRDIHGYTF. Here the CDR3 DNA reads TGCACCAGCAGCCAAACGTCGGTTCGGGACAGGGATATTCATGGCTACACCTTC.

The chain is built from TRBV5-6 and TRBJ1-1; D remains unclear. The germline V and J ends were trimmed by 0 bases and 0 bases, with 9 bases remaining between them. The CDR3 has 15 amino acids. From germline, CDR1 is SGHDT and CDR2 YYEEEE. CDR3 DNA sequence: TGTGCCAGCAGCTTGGTGGGCAGGCTGAACACTGAAGCTTTCTTT. The encoded protein is CASSLVGRLNTEAFF.

This chain connects TRBV2 to TRBJ1-5; a weak D match, TRBD1 (5 bases). The CDR3 extends over 15 amino acids. V dropped 1 base and J dropped 6 bases, with 13 bases sitting between them. Per the germline V gene, CDR1 is SNHLY and CDR2 is FYNNEI. CDR3 nucleotides: TGTGCCAGCAGTGAAGAGGGGTACTCGGTTCAGCCCCAGCATTTT. Translation gives CASSEEGYSVQPQHF.

This chain joins TRBV30 and TRBJ1-1, with TRBD1 as a possible D gene (6 bases). Germline values: CDR1 GTSNPN, CDR2 SVGIG (reference sequence). The CDR3 is 14 amino acids. Trimming took 0 bases from V and 1 from J, leaving 9 bases between them. In nucleotides, the CDR3 is TGTGCCTGGAGTGTCGACAGGAGGAACACTGAAGCTTTCTTT. As protein: CAWSVDRRNTEAFF. Using reference TRBV30 and TRBJ1-1 for the parts outside the CDR3, the full variable domain is SQTIHQWPATLVQPVGSPLSLECTVEGTSNPNLYWYRQAAGRGLQLLFYSVGIGQISSEVPQNLSASRPQDRQFILSSKKLLLSDSGFYLCAWSVDRRNTEAFFGQGTRLTVV.

This clone showed up just once. V is TRBV7-9 and J is TRBJ1-1; the D gene is possibly TRBD1 (6 bases). CDR1 and CDR2 from the germline V gene are SEHNR and FQNEAQ (reference sequence). CDR3 length equals 14 residues. V lost 2 bases to trimming and J lost 2 bases, with 9 bases between them. The DNA of the CDR3 is TGTGCCAGCAGCTTACAGGGGATAAACACTGAAGCTTTCTTT. The encoded protein is CASSLQGINTEAFF.

V is TRBV6-5 and J is TRBJ2-3; no clear D gene. The CDR3 sequence is 14 residues long. V was shortened by 3 bases and J by 0 bases, with 7 bases between the two germline ends. Germline V gene lookup returns CDR1 MNHEY and CDR2 SVGAGI. The CDR3 coding sequence is TGTGCCAGCAGTTATATTACTAGCACAGATACGCAGTATTTT. It codes for CASSYITSTDTQYF.

This clone was observed once. The rearrangement uses TRBV6-5 and TRBJ1-1; D is ambiguous. Trimming took 2 bases from V and 5 from J, leaving 12 bases between them. Germline assignment: CDR1 MNHEY and CDR2 SVGAGI. CDR3 size: 14 residues. The CDR3 DNA sequence: TGTGCCAGCAGTTACGGGGTCCTGGGAACTGAAGCTTTCTTT. Encoded protein: CASSYGVLGTEAFF.

The chain employs TRBV6-1 and TRBJ1-1; unclear D gene. V shed 3 bases and J shed 0 bases, with 8 bases lying between them. The CDR3 contains 14 residues. CDR1 and CDR2 from the germline V gene are MNHNS and SASEGT. The CDR3 sequence: CASSDQHMNTEAFF. CDR3 in DNA: TGTGCCAGCAGTGATCAGCATATGAACACTGAAGCTTTCTTT.

The J gene is TRBJ2-5, the V gene TRBV7-9; no reliable D call. There are 15 residues in the CDR3. Trimming removed 5 bases at V and 2 bases at J, with 15 bases between. Germline CDR1 and CDR2: SEHNR and FQNEAQ (reference sequence). The CDR3 DNA follows: TGTGCCAGCAGCACCGGACGGAAACCTCAAGAGACCCAGTACTTC. Translating gives CASSTGRKPQETQYF.

V and J are TRBV19 and TRBJ2-3, with 7 positions matching TRBD2. CDR3 size: 15 residues. Germline CDR1 reads LNHDA; CDR2 reads SQIVND (reference sequence). V dropped 6 bases and J dropped 2; count of bases not matched to a gene: 8. The CDR3 DNA reads as TGTGCCAGTAGCGGGGAGGGGAGGGACACAGATACGCAGTATTTT. It yields the protein CASSGEGRDTDTQYF.

The chain has TRBV30 and TRBJ1-2; 12 bases fit TRBD1. The CDR3 is 16 residues long. Germline V lookup: CDR1 GTSNPN, CDR2 SVGIG (reference sequence). With V trimmed by 0 bases and J by 6 bases, 8 bases remained unmatched. CDR3 protein: CAWSVPGQGALNGYTF. DNA for the CDR3: TGTGCCTGGAGTGTCCCGGGACAGGGGGCGCTGAATGGCTACACCTTC.

V is TRBV6-5 and J is TRBJ1-5, with 7 bases aligning to TRBD1. The V gene end was trimmed by 4 bases and the J gene end by 1 base; junction bases not matched to a gene: 7. Germline CDR1 and CDR2: MNHEY and SVGAGI. The CDR3 spans 16 residues. The CDR3 protein is CASSWLVRGSNQPQHF. CDR3 coding DNA: TGTGCCAGCAGTTGGCTCGTCAGGGGGAGCAATCAGCCCCAGCATTTT.

The CDR3 DNA reads as TGCGCCAGCAGCTTGGCCAGGGGGCTAGGGTACGAGCAGTACTTC. It codes for CASSLARGLGYEQYF. J is TRBJ2-7 and V is TRBV5-1; 8 positions match TRBD1. CDR1 is SGHRS and CDR2 is YFSETQ in the germline V gene. V lost 0 bases to trimming and J lost 4 bases; unmatched junction nucleotides: 6. This CDR3 contains 15 residues. Looking up the rest from reference TRBV5-1 and TRBJ2-7 gives the full variable domain: KAGVTQTPRYLIKTRGQQVTLSCSPISGHRSVSWYQQTPGQGLQFLFEYFSETQRNKGNFPGRFSGRQFSNSRSEMNVSTLELGDSALYLCASSLARGLGYEQYFGPGTRLTVT.

The chain recombines TRBV5-6 with TRBJ2-1; 8 bases agree with TRBD2. Per germline, CDR1 SGHDT and CDR2 YYEEEE. CDR3 size: 13 residues. J lost 4 bases, V lost 6 bases, and 3 bases had no gene match. The CDR3 DNA reads TGTGCCAGCATAGCTAGCGGGTACAATGAGCAGTTCTTC. Its translation is CASIASGYNEQFF.

This chain uses TRBV7-6 with TRBJ1-1, with D maybe TRBD1 (5 bases). Germline V gene sequence: CDR1 SGHVS, CDR2 FNYEAQ. The CDR3 is made up of 20 amino acids. The V and J ends lost 1 base and 3 bases respectively, with 27 bases between them. This chain's CDR3 is CASSLEPGENIGGSDTEAFF. CDR3 nucleotides: TGTGCCAGCAGCTTAGAACCCGGGGAGAACATCGGGGGGAGCGACACTGAAGCTTTCTTT.